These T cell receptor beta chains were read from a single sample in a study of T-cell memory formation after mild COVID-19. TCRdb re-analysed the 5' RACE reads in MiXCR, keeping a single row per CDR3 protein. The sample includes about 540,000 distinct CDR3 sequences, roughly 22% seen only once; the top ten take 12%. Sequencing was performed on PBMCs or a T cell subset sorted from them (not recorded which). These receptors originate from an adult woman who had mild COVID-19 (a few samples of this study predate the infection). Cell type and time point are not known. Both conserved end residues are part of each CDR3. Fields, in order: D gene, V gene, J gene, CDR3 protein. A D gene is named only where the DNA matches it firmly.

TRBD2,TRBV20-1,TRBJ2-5,CSARDLRLAEYF
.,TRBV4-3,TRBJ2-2,CASSQEREIGELFF
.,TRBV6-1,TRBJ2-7,CASTGKGRKGIYEQYF
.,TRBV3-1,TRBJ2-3,CASSQEGIPDTQYF
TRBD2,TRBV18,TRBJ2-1,CASSPQASGLSGEQFF
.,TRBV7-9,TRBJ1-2,CASSPGVGYGYTF
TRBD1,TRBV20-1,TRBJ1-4,CSARGQAGTENEKLFF
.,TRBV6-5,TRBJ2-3,CASSYTGLPGPTDTQYF
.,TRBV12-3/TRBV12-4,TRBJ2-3,CASSPQGATPTDTQYF
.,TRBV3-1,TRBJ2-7,CASNIKGGEQYF
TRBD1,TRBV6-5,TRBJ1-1,CASSYGGLKGAQTEAFF
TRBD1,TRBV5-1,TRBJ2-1,CASSFDRGQYNEQFF
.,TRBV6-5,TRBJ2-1,CASSTLGGHNEQFF
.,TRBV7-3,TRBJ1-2,CASSLGAVGYTF
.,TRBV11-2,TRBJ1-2,CASSLEDWNYGYTF
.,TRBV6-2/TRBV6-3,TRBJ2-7,CASSHDNPYEQYF
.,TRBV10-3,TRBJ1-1,CAITGAVNTEAFF
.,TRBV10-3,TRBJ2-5,CAISSGLETQYF
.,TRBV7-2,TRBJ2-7,CASSYRQNEQYF
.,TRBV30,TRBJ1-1,CAWSTGSITEAFF
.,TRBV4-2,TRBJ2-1,CASSPEPDTHPYEQFF
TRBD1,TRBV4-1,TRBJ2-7,CASSQDQGAWTYEQYF
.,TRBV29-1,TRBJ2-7,CSVEGQNHYEQYF
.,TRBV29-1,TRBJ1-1,CSVRGTDLKAFF
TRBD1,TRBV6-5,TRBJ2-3,CASSWDRASTDTQYF
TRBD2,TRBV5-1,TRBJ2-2,CASSSGLAGGPNTGELFF
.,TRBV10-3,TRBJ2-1,CAIGRVYNEQFF
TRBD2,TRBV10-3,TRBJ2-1,CAISESKLWTSGAYNEQFF
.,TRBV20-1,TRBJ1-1,CSARERGTNTEAFF
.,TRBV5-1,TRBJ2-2,CASSLFENTGELFF
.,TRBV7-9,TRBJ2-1,CASSPEGDRYNEQFF
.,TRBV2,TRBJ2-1,CASSESGSYNEQFF
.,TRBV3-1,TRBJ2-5,CASSQDCLEYRPGQETQYF
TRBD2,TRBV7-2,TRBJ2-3,CASSLIGGSGRADTQYF
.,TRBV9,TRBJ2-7,CASSVDPGSYEQYF